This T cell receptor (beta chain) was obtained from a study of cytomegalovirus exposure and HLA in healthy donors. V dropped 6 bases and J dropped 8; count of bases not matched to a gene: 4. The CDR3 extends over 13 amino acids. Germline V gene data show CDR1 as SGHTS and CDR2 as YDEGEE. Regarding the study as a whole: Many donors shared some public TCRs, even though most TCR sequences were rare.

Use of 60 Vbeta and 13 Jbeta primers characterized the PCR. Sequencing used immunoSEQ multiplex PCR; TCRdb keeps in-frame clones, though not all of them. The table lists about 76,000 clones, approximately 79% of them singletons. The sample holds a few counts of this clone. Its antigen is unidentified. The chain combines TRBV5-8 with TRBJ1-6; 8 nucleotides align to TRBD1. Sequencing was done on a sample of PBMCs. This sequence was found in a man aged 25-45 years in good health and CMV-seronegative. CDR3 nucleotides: TGTGCCAGCAATCCGGGACAGGATTCACCCCTCCACTTT. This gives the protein CASNPGQDSPLHF.